This T cell receptor (beta chain) was observed in a study of blood T cell repertoires in COVID-19. Study in general: Some COVID-19 samples were acute and others convalescent; all came from the United States, Italy and Spain.

The CDR3 sequence is 12 residues long. CDR1 SQVTM and CDR2 ANQGSEA come from the germline V gene. Trimming took 6 bases from V and 5 from J, leaving 13 bases between them. In its sample, this clone was seen once. Method: immunoSEQ multiplex PCR; TCRdb's copy keeps in-frame clones and lacks some. The profile shows 200,000 to 250,000 clones, roughly four fifths of them singletons. The sequence was collected from an older woman who had recovered from COVID-19. Material for sequencing was PBMCs or T cells enriched from blood (not recorded which). This chain connects TRBV29-1 to TRBJ2-5; D might be TRBD2 (5 bases). CDR3 DNA: TGCAGCGTCGGATACGGGAAGGAGACCCAGTACTTC. Protein sequence: CSVGYGKETQYF.